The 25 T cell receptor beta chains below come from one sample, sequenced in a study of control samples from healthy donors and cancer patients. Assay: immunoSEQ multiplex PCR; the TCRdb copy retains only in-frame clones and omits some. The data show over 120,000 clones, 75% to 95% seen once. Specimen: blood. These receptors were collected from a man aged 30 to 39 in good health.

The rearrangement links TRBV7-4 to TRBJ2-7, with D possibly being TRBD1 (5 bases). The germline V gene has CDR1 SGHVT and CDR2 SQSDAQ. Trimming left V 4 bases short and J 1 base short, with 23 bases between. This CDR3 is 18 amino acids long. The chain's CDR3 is CASSYIFTQTVNSYEQYF. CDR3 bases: TGTGCCAGCAGCTATATATTCACGCAGACAGTCAATTCCTACGAGCAGTACTTC.

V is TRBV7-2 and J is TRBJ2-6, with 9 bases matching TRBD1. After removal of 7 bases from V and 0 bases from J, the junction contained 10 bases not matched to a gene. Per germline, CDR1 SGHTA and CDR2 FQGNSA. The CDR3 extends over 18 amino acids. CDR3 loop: CASNEWGTGSSGANVLTF. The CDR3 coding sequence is TGTGCCAGCAACGAGTGGGGGACAGGGAGCTCTGGGGCCAACGTCCTGACTTTC.

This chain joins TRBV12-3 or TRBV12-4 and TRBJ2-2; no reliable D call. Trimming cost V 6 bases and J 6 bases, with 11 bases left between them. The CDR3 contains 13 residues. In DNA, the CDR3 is TGTGCCAGCAGGATGGACGGGCCCGGGGAGCTGTTTTTT. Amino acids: CASRMDGPGELFF.

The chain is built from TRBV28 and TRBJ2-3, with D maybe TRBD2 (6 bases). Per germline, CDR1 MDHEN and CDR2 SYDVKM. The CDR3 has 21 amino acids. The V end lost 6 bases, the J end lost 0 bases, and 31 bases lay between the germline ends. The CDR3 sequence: CASRTELPGAPTSSSTDTQYF. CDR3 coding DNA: TGTGCCAGCAGAACTGAACTCCCGGGAGCACCAACCTCTTCTAGCACAGATACGCAGTATTTT.

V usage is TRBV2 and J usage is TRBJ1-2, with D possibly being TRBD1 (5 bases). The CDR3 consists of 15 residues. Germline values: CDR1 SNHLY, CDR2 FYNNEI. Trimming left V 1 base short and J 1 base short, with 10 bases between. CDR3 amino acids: CASSEGQPYNYGYTF. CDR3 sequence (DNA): TGTGCCAGCAGTGAAGGACAGCCTTATAACTATGGCTACACCTTC.

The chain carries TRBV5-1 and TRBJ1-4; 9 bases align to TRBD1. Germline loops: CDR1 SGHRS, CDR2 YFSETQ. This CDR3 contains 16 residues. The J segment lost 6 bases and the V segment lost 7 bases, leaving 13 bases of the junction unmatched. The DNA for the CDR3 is TGCGCCAGCCATACCGGGACAGGGATTAAGTATGAAAAACTGTTTTTT. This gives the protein CASHTGTGIKYEKLFF.

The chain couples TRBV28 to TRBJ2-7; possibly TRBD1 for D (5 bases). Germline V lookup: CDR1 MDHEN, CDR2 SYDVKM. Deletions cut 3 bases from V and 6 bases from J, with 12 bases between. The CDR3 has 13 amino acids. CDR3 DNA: TGTGCCAGCAGTTTCGGCCAGGGCCCCGAGCAGTACTTC. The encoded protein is CASSFGQGPEQYF.

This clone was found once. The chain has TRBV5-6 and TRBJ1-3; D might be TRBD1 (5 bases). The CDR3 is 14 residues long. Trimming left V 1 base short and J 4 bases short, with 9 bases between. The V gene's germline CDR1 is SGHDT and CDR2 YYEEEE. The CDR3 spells CASSLLGEGNTIYF. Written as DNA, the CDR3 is TGTGCCAGCAGCTTGTTAGGGGAAGGAAACACCATATATTTT. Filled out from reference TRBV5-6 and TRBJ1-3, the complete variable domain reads DAGVTQSPTHLIKTRGQQVTLRCSPKSGHDTVSWYQQALGQGPQFIFQYYEEEERQRGNFPDRFSGHQFPNYSSELNVNALLLGDSALYLCASSLLGEGNTIYFGEGSWLTVV.

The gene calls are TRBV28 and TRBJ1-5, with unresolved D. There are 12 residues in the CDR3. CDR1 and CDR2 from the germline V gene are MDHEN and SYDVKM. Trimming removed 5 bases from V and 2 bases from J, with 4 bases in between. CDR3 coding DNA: TGTGCCAGCAGTCCCGGCAATCAGCCCCAGCATTTT. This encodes CASSPGNQPQHF.

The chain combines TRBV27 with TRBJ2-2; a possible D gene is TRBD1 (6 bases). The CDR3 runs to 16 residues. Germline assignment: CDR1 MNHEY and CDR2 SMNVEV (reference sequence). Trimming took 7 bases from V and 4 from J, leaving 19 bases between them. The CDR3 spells CASNTRAGVGTGELFF. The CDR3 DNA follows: TGTGCCAGCAATACCCGGGCAGGGGTTGGCACCGGGGAGCTGTTTTTT.

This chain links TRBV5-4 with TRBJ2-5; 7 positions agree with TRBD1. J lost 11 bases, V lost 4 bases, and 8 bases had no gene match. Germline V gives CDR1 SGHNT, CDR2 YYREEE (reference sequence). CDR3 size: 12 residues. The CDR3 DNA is TGTGCCAGCAGCGCTCAGGGGGATCGACAGTACTTC. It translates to CASSAQGDRQYF.

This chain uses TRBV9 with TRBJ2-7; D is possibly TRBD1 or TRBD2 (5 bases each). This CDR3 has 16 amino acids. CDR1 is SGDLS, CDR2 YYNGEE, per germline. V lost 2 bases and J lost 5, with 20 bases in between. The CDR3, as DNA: TGTGCCAGCAGCGTTGGGTCATCGGCGTTGGGGGACGAGCAGTACTTC. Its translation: CASSVGSSALGDEQYF. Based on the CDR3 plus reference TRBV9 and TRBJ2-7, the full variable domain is DSGVTQTPKHLITATGQRVTLRCSPRSGDLSVYWYQQSLDQGLQFLIQYYNGEERAKGNILERFSAQQFPDLHSELNLSSLELGDSALYFCASSVGSSALGDEQYFGPGTRLTVT.

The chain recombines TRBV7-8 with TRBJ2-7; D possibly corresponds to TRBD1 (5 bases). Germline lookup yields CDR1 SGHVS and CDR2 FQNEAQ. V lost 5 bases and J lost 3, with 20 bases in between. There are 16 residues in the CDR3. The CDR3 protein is CASSARIQDSYYEQYF. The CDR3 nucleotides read TGTGCCAGCAGCGCCCGTATACAGGATTCTTACTACGAGCAGTACTTC.

The CDR3 DNA is TGTGCCAGCAACCCCGGGACAGGGGACACTGAAGCTTTCTTT. This codes for CASNPGTGDTEAFF. The rearrangement links TRBV5-4 to TRBJ1-1, with 10 bases aligning to TRBD1. With V trimmed by 6 bases and J by 3 bases, 5 bases remained unmatched. Germline CDR1 is SGHNT and CDR2 is YYREEE (reference sequence). There are 14 residues in the CDR3.

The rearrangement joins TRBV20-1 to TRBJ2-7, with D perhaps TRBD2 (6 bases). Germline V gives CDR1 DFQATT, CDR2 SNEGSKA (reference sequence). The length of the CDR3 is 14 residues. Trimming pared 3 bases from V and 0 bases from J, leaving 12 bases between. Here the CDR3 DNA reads TGCAGTGCTAGTAATCGCGGGGACTCCTACGAGCAGTACTTC. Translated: CSASNRGDSYEQYF.

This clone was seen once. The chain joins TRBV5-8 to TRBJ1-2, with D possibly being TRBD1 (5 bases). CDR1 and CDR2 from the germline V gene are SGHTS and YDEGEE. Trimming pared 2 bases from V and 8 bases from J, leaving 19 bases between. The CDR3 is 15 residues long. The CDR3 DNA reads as TGTGCCAGCAGCTTTGGGGGAAAGCCCACCCTAGGCTACACCTTC. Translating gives CASSFGGKPTLGYTF.

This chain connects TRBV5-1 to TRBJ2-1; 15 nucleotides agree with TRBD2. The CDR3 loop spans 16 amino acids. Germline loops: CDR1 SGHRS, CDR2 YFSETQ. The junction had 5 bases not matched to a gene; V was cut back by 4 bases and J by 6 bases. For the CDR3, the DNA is TGCGCCAGCAGCAACCGGGGACTAGCGGGGGGCAATGAGCAGTTCTTC. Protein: CASSNRGLAGGNEQFF.

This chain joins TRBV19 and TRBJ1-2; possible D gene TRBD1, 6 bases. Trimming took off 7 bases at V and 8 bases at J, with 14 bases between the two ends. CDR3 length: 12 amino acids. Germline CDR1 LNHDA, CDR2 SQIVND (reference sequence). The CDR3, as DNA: TGTGCCAGTACCTTTCAGGGGCAGGGCTACACCTTC. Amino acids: CASTFQGQGYTF.

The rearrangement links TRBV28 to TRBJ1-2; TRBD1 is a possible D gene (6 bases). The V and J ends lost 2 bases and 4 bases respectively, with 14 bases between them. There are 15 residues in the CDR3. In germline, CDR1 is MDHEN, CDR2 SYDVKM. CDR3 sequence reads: CASSLRGGKLYGYTF. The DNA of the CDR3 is TGTGCCAGCAGTTTACGAGGGGGAAAACTCTATGGCTACACCTTC.

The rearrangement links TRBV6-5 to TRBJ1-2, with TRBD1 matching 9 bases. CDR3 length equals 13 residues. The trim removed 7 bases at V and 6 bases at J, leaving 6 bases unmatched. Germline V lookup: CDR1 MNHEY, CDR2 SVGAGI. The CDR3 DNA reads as TGTGCCAGCACAAAGGGACAGGGAGATGGCTACACCTTC. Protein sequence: CASTKGQGDGYTF.

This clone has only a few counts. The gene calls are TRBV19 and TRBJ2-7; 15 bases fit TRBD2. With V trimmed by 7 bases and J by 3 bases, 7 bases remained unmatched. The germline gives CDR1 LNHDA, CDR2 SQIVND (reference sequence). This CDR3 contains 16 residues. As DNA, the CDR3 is TGTGCCAGTAAAGGGACTAGCGGGGGGACTGACTACGAGCAGTACTTC. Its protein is CASKGTSGGTDYEQYF.

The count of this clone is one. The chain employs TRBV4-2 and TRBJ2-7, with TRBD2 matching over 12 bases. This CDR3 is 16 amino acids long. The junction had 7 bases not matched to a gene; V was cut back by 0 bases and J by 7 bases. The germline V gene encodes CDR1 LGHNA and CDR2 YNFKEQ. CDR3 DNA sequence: TGTGCCAGCAGCCAAGAGACCGGACTAGCGGGGTATGAGCAGTACTTC. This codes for CASSQETGLAGYEQYF.

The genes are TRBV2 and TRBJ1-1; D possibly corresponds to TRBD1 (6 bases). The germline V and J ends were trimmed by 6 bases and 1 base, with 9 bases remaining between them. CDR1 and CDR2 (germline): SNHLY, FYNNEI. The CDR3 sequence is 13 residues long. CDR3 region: CASSRTENTEAFF. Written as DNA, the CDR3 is TGTGCCAGCAGCCGGACAGAGAACACTGAAGCTTTCTTT.

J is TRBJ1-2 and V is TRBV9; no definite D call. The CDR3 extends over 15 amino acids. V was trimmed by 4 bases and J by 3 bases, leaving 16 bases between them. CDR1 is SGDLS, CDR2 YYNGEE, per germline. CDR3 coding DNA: TGTGCCAGCAGCCCCTTGGGTGGGAGCGACTATGGCTACACCTTC. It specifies CASSPLGGSDYGYTF.

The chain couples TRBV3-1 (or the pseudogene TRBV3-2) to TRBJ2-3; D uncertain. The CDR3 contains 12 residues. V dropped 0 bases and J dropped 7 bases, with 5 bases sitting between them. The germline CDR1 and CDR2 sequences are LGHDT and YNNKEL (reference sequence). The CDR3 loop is CASSQDKNTQYF. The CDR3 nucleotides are TGTGCCAGCAGCCAAGATAAGAATACGCAGTATTTT.